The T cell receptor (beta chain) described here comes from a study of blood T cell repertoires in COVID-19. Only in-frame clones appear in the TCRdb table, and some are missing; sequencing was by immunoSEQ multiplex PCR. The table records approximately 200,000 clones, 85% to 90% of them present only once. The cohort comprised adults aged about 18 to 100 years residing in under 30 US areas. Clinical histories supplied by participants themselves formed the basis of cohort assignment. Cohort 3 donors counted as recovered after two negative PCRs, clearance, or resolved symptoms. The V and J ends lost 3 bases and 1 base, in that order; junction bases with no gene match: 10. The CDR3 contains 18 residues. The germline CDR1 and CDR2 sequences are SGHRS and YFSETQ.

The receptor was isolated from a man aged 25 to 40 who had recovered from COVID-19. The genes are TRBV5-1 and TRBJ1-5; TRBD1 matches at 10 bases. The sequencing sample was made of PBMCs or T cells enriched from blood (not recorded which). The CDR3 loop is CASSSTGTGARSNQPQHF. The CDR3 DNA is TGCGCCAGCAGCTCCACGGGGACAGGGGCCCGAAGCAATCAGCCCCAGCATTTT. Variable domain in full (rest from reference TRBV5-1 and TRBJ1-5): KAGVTQTPRYLIKTRGQQVTLSCSPISGHRSVSWYQQTPGQGLQFLFEYFSETQRNKGNFPGRFSGRQFSNSRSEMNVSTLELGDSALYLCASSSTGTGARSNQPQHFGDGTRLSIL.